This T cell receptor beta chain was retrieved from a study of blood T cell repertoires in COVID-19. Study in general: Samples of COVID-19 (acute and convalescent) were obtained from the United States, Italy and Spain.

The data were produced by immunoSEQ multiplex PCR, yet TCRdb's version contains in-frame clones alone and is incomplete. The table shows about 150,000 clones, with 82% occurring only once. CDR3 length equals 14 residues. The V end was cut by 6 bases, the J end by 2 bases, with 15 bases between. Germline-derived CDR1 and CDR2 are SGHRS and YFSETQ. The chain is built from TRBV5-1 and TRBJ2-7; D is possibly TRBD1 (5 bases). The receptor comes from a human donor with acute or convalescent COVID-19. The donor label of this sample is uncertain. The sequenced sample was peripheral blood. CDR3: CASTWGLTTYEQYF. In DNA form, the CDR3 reads TGCGCCAGCACCTGGGGCCTCACTACCTACGAGCAGTACTTC.